The clone carrying this T cell receptor (beta chain) has ten or more counts. These data originate in a study of identical twins. The CDR3 extends over 16 amino acids. J gave up 0 bases and V 6 bases, and 4 bases lay outside the gene matches. Per the germline V gene, CDR1 is SGHTA and CDR2 is FQGNSA. TCRdb redid the calling of the 5' RACE reads with MiXCR, one entry per CDR3 protein. The table shows approximately 600,000 distinct CDR3 sequences, with around 9.6% occurring only once. The data also belong to a second study, concerning yellow fever vaccine responses in identical twins.

This receptor was identified in a woman younger than 35 in good health. The sample taken for sequencing was PBMCs. The J gene is TRBJ2-1, the V gene TRBV7-2; 11 positions agree with TRBD2. This CDR3 reads CASRLTSGSSYNEQFF. The CDR3 bases are TGTGCCAGCAGGCTTACTAGCGGGAGCTCCTACAATGAGCAGTTCTTC. Combining the CDR3 with reference TRBV7-2 and TRBJ2-1 gives the whole variable domain GAGVSQSPSNKVTEKGKDVELRCDPISGHTALYWYRQSLGQGLEFLIYFQGNSAPDKSGLPSDRFSAERTGGSVSTLTIQRTQQEDSAVYLCASRLTSGSSYNEQFFGPGTRLTVL.